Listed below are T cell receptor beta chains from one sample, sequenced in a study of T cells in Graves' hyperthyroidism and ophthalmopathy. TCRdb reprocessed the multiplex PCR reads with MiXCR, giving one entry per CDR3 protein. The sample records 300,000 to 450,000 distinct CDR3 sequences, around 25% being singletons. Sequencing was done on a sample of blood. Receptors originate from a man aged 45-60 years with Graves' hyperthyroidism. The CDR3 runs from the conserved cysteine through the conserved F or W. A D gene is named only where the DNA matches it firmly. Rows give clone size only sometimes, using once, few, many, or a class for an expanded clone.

CDR3 protein: CASSLEGWQETQYF; CDR3 DNA: TGCGCCAGCAGCTTAGAGGGATGGCAAGAGACCCAGTACTTC; D gene: -; V gene: TRBV5-1; clone size: few; J gene: TRBJ2-5
CDR3 protein: CASSLSPLREQYF; CDR3 DNA: TGTGCCAGCAGTTTATCACCTCTGCGAGAGCAGTACTTC; D gene: -; V gene: TRBV27; clone size: -; J gene: TRBJ2-7
CDR3 protein: CASSRESRAQEQFF; CDR3 DNA: TGCGCCAGCAGCCGAGAGAGCAGGGCTCAGGAGCAGTTCTTC; D gene: -; V gene: TRBV4-1; clone size: once; J gene: TRBJ2-1
CDR3 protein: CASSWSGLAGGTDTQYF; CDR3 DNA: TGTGCCAGCAGCTGGAGTGGACTAGCGGGAGGCACAGATACGCAGTATTTT; D gene: TRBD2; V gene: TRBV11-2; clone size: few; J gene: TRBJ2-3
CDR3 protein: CSVEDQSYGYTF; CDR3 DNA: TGCAGCGTTGAAGATCAAAGCTATGGCTACACCTTC; D gene: -; V gene: TRBV29-1; clone size: few; J gene: TRBJ1-2
CDR3 protein: CATRGDLNYGYTF; CDR3 DNA: TGTGCCACTCGAGGGGACCTAAACTATGGCTACACCTTC; D gene: -; V gene: TRBV2; clone size: -; J gene: TRBJ1-2
CDR3 protein: CASVGVADTQYF; CDR3 DNA: TGTGCCAGTGTGGGGGTCGCAGATACGCAGTATTTT; D gene: -; V gene: TRBV2; clone size: -; J gene: TRBJ2-3
CDR3 protein: CAWRASGYTF; CDR3 DNA: TGTGCCTGGAGGGCTAGTGGCTACACCTTC; D gene: -; V gene: TRBV30; clone size: few; J gene: TRBJ1-2
CDR3 protein: CASRGVAGGRDEQFF; CDR3 DNA: TGTGCCAGCAGGGGCGTAGCGGGAGGACGGGATGAGCAGTTCTTC; D gene: TRBD2; V gene: TRBV27; clone size: few; J gene: TRBJ2-1
CDR3 protein: CATSDSASGRLKTQYF; CDR3 DNA: TGTGCCACCAGTGATTCTGCCAGCGGGAGGCTGAAGACCCAGTACTTC; D gene: TRBD2; V gene: TRBV24-1; clone size: many; J gene: TRBJ2-5
CDR3 protein: CASRREDQPQHF; CDR3 DNA: TGTGCCAGTAGAAGGGAGGATCAGCCCCAGCATTTT; D gene: -; V gene: TRBV19; clone size: few; J gene: TRBJ1-5
CDR3 protein: CSVGGEGWNEQYF; CDR3 DNA: TGCAGCGTTGGGGGCGAGGGGTGGAACGAGCAGTACTTC; D gene: -; V gene: TRBV29-1; clone size: many; J gene: TRBJ2-7
CDR3 protein: CSAREGGSSYNEQFF; CDR3 DNA: TGCAGTGCTAGAGAGGGCGGGAGCTCCTACAATGAGCAGTTCTTC; D gene: TRBD2; V gene: TRBV20-1; clone size: -; J gene: TRBJ2-1
CDR3 protein: CATSDGMNTEAFF; CDR3 DNA: TGTGCCACCAGTGACGGCATGAACACTGAAGCTTTCTTT; D gene: -; V gene: TRBV24-1; clone size: few; J gene: TRBJ1-1
CDR3 protein: CASTFRGTNEKLFF; CDR3 DNA: TGTGCCAGTACCTTCAGAGGGACTAATGAAAAACTGTTTTTT; D gene: -; V gene: TRBV19; clone size: -; J gene: TRBJ1-4
CDR3 protein: CASSLEGRGHEQFF; CDR3 DNA: TGTGCCAGCAGCTTGGAGGGGAGGGGGCATGAGCAGTTCTTC; D gene: -; V gene: TRBV7-9; clone size: -; J gene: TRBJ2-1
CDR3 protein: CASSLVGARPTDTQYF; CDR3 DNA: TGTGCCAGCAGTTTAGTGGGGGCCAGACCCACAGATACGCAGTATTTT; D gene: -; V gene: TRBV12-3/TRBV12-4; clone size: many; J gene: TRBJ2-3
CDR3 protein: CASTLAGSTDTQYF; CDR3 DNA: TGTGCCAGCACGCTAGCGGGAAGCACAGATACGCAGTATTTT; D gene: TRBD2; V gene: TRBV11-2; clone size: many; J gene: TRBJ2-3
CDR3 protein: CSVVRNTEAFF; CDR3 DNA: TGCAGCGTTGTCAGGAACACTGAAGCTTTCTTT; D gene: -; V gene: TRBV29-1; clone size: few; J gene: TRBJ1-1
CDR3 protein: CASDSSGVSGEQFF; CDR3 DNA: TGTGCCAGTGACTCAAGCGGAGTCTCGGGTGAGCAGTTCTTC; D gene: -; V gene: TRBV28; clone size: few; J gene: TRBJ2-1
CDR3 protein: CASSLVRYNEQFF; CDR3 DNA: TGTGCCAGCAGCTTAGTCCGCTACAATGAGCAGTTCTTC; D gene: -; V gene: TRBV7-3; clone size: many; J gene: TRBJ2-1
CDR3 protein: CSASPPRGQGKETQYF; CDR3 DNA: TGCAGTGCTAGCCCCCCCCGAGGACAGGGGAAAGAGACCCAGTACTTC; D gene: TRBD1; V gene: TRBV20-1; clone size: few; J gene: TRBJ2-5
CDR3 protein: CSVGPGLYNEQFF; CDR3 DNA: TGCAGCGTTGGTCCGGGGCTCTACAATGAGCAGTTCTTC; D gene: -; V gene: TRBV29-1; clone size: few; J gene: TRBJ2-1
CDR3 protein: CASSLLGGEGGGYTF; CDR3 DNA: TGTGCCAGCAGTTTGCTGGGGGGCGAAGGAGGAGGCTACACCTTC; D gene: -; V gene: TRBV27; clone size: few; J gene: TRBJ1-2
CDR3 protein: CASWDRATGELFF; CDR3 DNA: TGTGCCAGCTGGGACCGGGCCACCGGGGAGCTGTTTTTT; D gene: -; V gene: TRBV27; clone size: few; J gene: TRBJ2-2
CDR3 protein: CASSLEVGYEQYF; CDR3 DNA: TGTGCCAGCAGCTTGGAGGTTGGCTACGAGCAGTACTTC; D gene: -; V gene: TRBV5-4; clone size: -; J gene: TRBJ2-7
CDR3 protein: CASSWWEQETQYF; CDR3 DNA: TGTGCCAGCAGTTGGTGGGAACAAGAGACCCAGTACTTC; D gene: -; V gene: TRBV12-3/TRBV12-4; clone size: -; J gene: TRBJ2-5
CDR3 protein: CASSSFQGQPQHF; CDR3 DNA: TGTGCCAGCAGCTCTTTCCAGGGTCAGCCCCAGCATTTT; D gene: -; V gene: TRBV7-7; clone size: -; J gene: TRBJ1-5
CDR3 protein: CASSFSGRNDEQFF; CDR3 DNA: TGCGCCAGCAGCTTCAGCGGGAGGAACGATGAGCAGTTCTTC; D gene: TRBD2; V gene: TRBV5-1; clone size: many; J gene: TRBJ2-1
CDR3 protein: CATSNEGLSEQFF; CDR3 DNA: TGTGCCACCAGTAATGAAGGGTTGAGTGAGCAGTTCTTC; D gene: -; V gene: TRBV24-1; clone size: -; J gene: TRBJ2-1
CDR3 protein: CASSEGTGPSEQYF; CDR3 DNA: TGTGCCAGCAGTGAGGGGACAGGGCCATCCGAGCAGTACTTC; D gene: TRBD1; V gene: TRBV6-1; clone size: -; J gene: TRBJ2-7
CDR3 protein: CASSSTIPVSETQYF; CDR3 DNA: TGTGCCAGCAGCTCAACGATACCCGTTTCAGAGACCCAGTACTTC; D gene: -; V gene: TRBV11-3; clone size: -; J gene: TRBJ2-5
CDR3 protein: CSVPGLAGVRAGELFF; CDR3 DNA: TGCAGTGTCCCAGGACTAGCGGGAGTGAGGGCCGGGGAGCTGTTTTTT; D gene: TRBD2; V gene: TRBV20-1; clone size: few; J gene: TRBJ2-2
CDR3 protein: CASSQQGNQETQYF; CDR3 DNA: TGTGCCAGCAGCCAACAAGGGAACCAAGAGACCCAGTACTTC; D gene: -; V gene: TRBV3-1; clone size: many; J gene: TRBJ2-5
CDR3 protein: CASSQVFGGSVSNEQYF; CDR3 DNA: TGCGCCAGCAGCCAAGTGTTTGGGGGGAGCGTTTCTAACGAGCAGTACTTC; D gene: -; V gene: TRBV5-1; clone size: -; J gene: TRBJ2-7
CDR3 protein: CASSFQGATEAFF; CDR3 DNA: TGTGCCAGCAGTTTTCAGGGGGCGACTGAAGCTTTCTTT; D gene: TRBD1; V gene: TRBV28; clone size: many; J gene: TRBJ1-1
CDR3 protein: CASRFDTGELFF; CDR3 DNA: TGTGCCAGCAGGTTTGATACCGGGGAGCTGTTTTTT; D gene: -; V gene: TRBV7-3; clone size: -; J gene: TRBJ2-2
CDR3 protein: CAWSARSGETQYF; CDR3 DNA: TGTGCCTGGAGTGCCAGGAGCGGAGAGACCCAGTACTTC; D gene: -; V gene: TRBV30; clone size: -; J gene: TRBJ2-5
CDR3 protein: CASSDRGRKLNTEAFF; CDR3 DNA: TGTGCCAGCAGCGACCGGGGACGGAAATTAAACACTGAAGCTTTCTTT; D gene: -; V gene: TRBV11-2; clone size: few; J gene: TRBJ1-1
CDR3 protein: CASRFRQITDTQYF; CDR3 DNA: TGTGCCAGCAGATTCCGCCAAATCACAGATACGCAGTATTTT; D gene: -; V gene: TRBV27; clone size: -; J gene: TRBJ2-3
CDR3 protein: CASTSSGRADNEQFF; CDR3 DNA: TGTGCCAGTACCTCTAGCGGGAGGGCCGACAATGAGCAGTTCTTC; D gene: TRBD2; V gene: TRBV19; clone size: few; J gene: TRBJ2-1
CDR3 protein: CASSRSTSGTYTSSYNEQFF; CDR3 DNA: TGTGCCAGCAGCCGCTCTACTAGCGGGACTTACACCAGCTCCTACAATGAGCAGTTCTTC; D gene: TRBD2; V gene: TRBV3-1; clone size: -; J gene: TRBJ2-1
CDR3 protein: CASSFGGDGAEQFF; CDR3 DNA: TGTGCCAGCAGCTTTGGAGGGGACGGGGCTGAGCAGTTCTTC; D gene: -; V gene: TRBV7-3; clone size: -; J gene: TRBJ2-1
CDR3 protein: CASSLDREGEKLFF; CDR3 DNA: TGTGCCAGCAGTCTGGACAGGGAGGGTGAAAAACTGTTTTTT; D gene: TRBD1; V gene: TRBV27; clone size: many; J gene: TRBJ1-4
CDR3 protein: CASSQDSGGNEKLFF; CDR3 DNA: TGCGCCAGCAGCCAAGATTCAGGGGGGAATGAAAAACTGTTTTTT; D gene: TRBD1; V gene: TRBV4-1; clone size: -; J gene: TRBJ1-4
CDR3 protein: CASSERGLFSYEQYF; CDR3 DNA: TGTGCCAGCAGTGAGCGGGGGTTATTCTCCTACGAGCAGTACTTC; D gene: TRBD2; V gene: TRBV2; clone size: -; J gene: TRBJ2-7
CDR3 protein: CASSQDVEDEQYF; CDR3 DNA: TGTGCCAGCAGCCAAGATGTTGAAGACGAGCAGTACTTC; D gene: -; V gene: TRBV3-1; clone size: -; J gene: TRBJ2-7
CDR3 protein: CASSEWGSRGIRGYTF; CDR3 DNA: TGTGCCAGCAGTGAATGGGGCTCCAGGGGTATTCGTGGCTACACCTTC; D gene: -; V gene: TRBV25-1; clone size: -; J gene: TRBJ1-2
CDR3 protein: CSARTIRSYNEQFF; CDR3 DNA: TGCAGTGCTAGAACGATCCGCTCCTACAATGAGCAGTTCTTC; D gene: -; V gene: TRBV20-1; clone size: -; J gene: TRBJ2-1